One sample yielded the 7 T cell receptor beta chains listed below, sequenced in a study of response to subunit inactivated influenza vaccine. TCRdb re-analysed the RT-PCR reads in MiXCR, keeping a single row per CDR3 protein. Among approximately 700,000 distinct CDR3 sequences, approximately 15% were seen once, and the ten largest hold around 6.5%. The sample consisted of PBMCs from blood, taken roughly 15 days before vaccination. All receptors come from a man aged 45 to 65 who received an inactivated influenza vaccine.

The rearrangement links TRBV28 to TRBJ2-1, with 9 nucleotides matching TRBD2. The CDR3 loop spans 17 amino acids. Germline assignment: CDR1 MDHEN and CDR2 SYDVKM. The J segment lost 9 bases and the V segment lost 7 bases, leaving 19 bases of the junction unmatched. The CDR3 DNA reads as TGTGCCAGCACGACCAGACTGGGTAGGGCGGGGGGGGGTGAGCAGTTCTTC. Residues: CASTTRLGRAGGGEQFF.

In this sample, this clonotype turned up a few times. V gene TRBV7-2 combines with J gene TRBJ1-3; 7 bases line up with TRBD1. Germline V gene lookup returns CDR1 SGHTA and CDR2 FQGNSA. V lost 5 bases, J lost 2 bases, and 9 bases stayed unmatched. The CDR3 length is 16 residues. The CDR3 bases are TGTGCCAGCAGCCCGGGACAGCCACTCCCTGGAAACACCATATATTTT. Translation gives CASSPGQPLPGNTIYF. Full variable domain (remainder filled in from reference TRBV7-2 and TRBJ1-3): GAGVSQSPSNKVTEKGKDVELRCDPISGHTALYWYRQSLGQGLEFLIYFQGNSAPDKSGLPSDRFSAERTGGSVSTLTIQRTQQEDSAVYLCASSPGQPLPGNTIYFGEGSWLTVV.

This clonotype was seen a handful of times. This sequence joins TRBV28 and TRBJ2-5; D unclear. The germline V and J ends were trimmed by 3 bases and 3 bases, with 11 bases remaining between them. The CDR3 has 14 residues. The germline CDR1 and CDR2 sequences are MDHEN and SYDVKM. CDR3 sequence reads: CASSFGTSKETQYF. For the CDR3, the DNA is TGTGCCAGCAGTTTTGGAACGAGTAAAGAGACCCAGTACTTC.

This clonotype was picked up a small number of times. The DNA for the CDR3 is TGTGCCAGCAGTCCCTGGGGGAGGCAGGGAAGGCCGAACACCGGGGAGCTGTTTTTT. Protein product: CASSPWGRQGRPNTGELFF. The J gene is TRBJ2-2, the V gene TRBV28, with a tentative D call TRBD2 (6 bases). Trimming took off 5 bases at V and 0 bases at J, with 22 bases between the two ends. CDR3 length equals 19 residues. CDR1 is MDHEN and CDR2 is SYDVKM in the germline V gene.

This clonotype has just a few counts. V is TRBV18 and J is TRBJ1-2; TRBD1 matches 7 bases. The trim removed 3 bases at V and 6 bases at J, leaving 10 bases unmatched. CDR1 is KGHSH, CDR2 LQKENI, per germline. This CDR3 is built from 15 residues. CDR3 residues: CASSPYLDRANGYTF. CDR3 bases: TGTGCCAGCTCACCCTACCTCGACAGGGCCAATGGCTACACCTTC.

The table lists this clonotype with a few counts. V gene TRBV29-1 combines with J gene TRBJ1-2, with D unclear. Trimming removed 3 bases at V and 3 bases at J, with 2 bases between. This CDR3 is 10 amino acids long. Germline V lookup: CDR1 SQVTM, CDR2 ANQGSEA. CDR3 sequence: CSVDDYGYTF. The CDR3 DNA reads as TGCAGCGTTGATGACTATGGCTACACCTTC.

This clonotype was observed a few times. The CDR3 is CASSLQLAGVGEQYF. The CDR3 DNA is TGCGCCAGCAGCTTGCAGTTGGCAGGGGTGGGCGAGCAGTACTTC. The V call is TRBV5-1, the J call TRBJ2-7; possible D gene TRBD1, 6 bases. CDR3 length: 15 amino acids. Germline CDR1 is SGHRS and CDR2 is YFSETQ. Trimming left V 1 base short and J 6 bases short, with 17 bases between.